Sequencing of this T cell receptor (beta chain) was carried out in a study of blood T cell repertoires in COVID-19. In the study overall: The cDNA or gDNA used as material had been derived from T cells, B-cell-depleted T cells, or PBMCs.

While infection was still active, Seattle patients were enrolled and then followed longitudinally. How the authors handled the data: Nucleated cell number was recorded as an estimate derived from reference gene primer amplification. Assay used: immunoSEQ multiplex PCR; TCRdb lists only in-frame clones, some missing. V and J calls and clone size are given by that table; D and trimming were obtained from the DNA. The data contain around 63,000 clones, approximately 81% of them singletons. The length of the CDR3 is 13 residues. Germline assignment: CDR1 LGHDT and CDR2 YNNKEL (reference sequence). V was cut by 5 bases and J by 3 bases, with 11 bases left in between.

What was sequenced was peripheral blood. The chain uses TRBV3-1 (or the pseudogene TRBV3-2) and TRBJ2-7; D is unresolved. This receptor was taken from a man between 60 and 75 years old with COVID-19, enrolled during active disease. The CDR3 loop reads CASSMRIDYEQYF. The DNA of the CDR3 is TGTGCCAGCAGCATGAGAATAGACTACGAGCAGTACTTC.